Each of the 20 T cell receptor beta chains below was sequenced from the same sample in a study of T cell responses to AZD1222 COVID-19 vaccine. Sequencing used immunoSEQ multiplex PCR; TCRdb keeps in-frame clones, though not all of them. The profile shows about 72,000 clones, nearly 90% of them singletons. This sample comprised peripheral blood, obtained 28 days after the second AZD1222 dose. The receptors originated from an adult who received the AZD1222 COVID-19 vaccine.

The V and J genes are TRBV7-2 and TRBJ2-7, with TRBD1 matching over 7 bases. From germline, CDR1 is SGHTA and CDR2 FQGNSA. This CDR3 has 16 residues. Unmatched junction bases numbered 7, after V lost 0 bases and J lost 2 bases. The CDR3 DNA is TGTGCCAGCAGCTTAGCGCGAACAGGGGTCCCCTACGAGCAGTACTTC. This translates into CASSLARTGVPYEQYF.

This chain links TRBV5-1 with TRBJ2-1; TRBD2 matches at 7 bases. Trimming cost V 7 bases and J 2 bases; bases outside gene matches: 12. This CDR3 is built from 16 residues. The V gene's germline CDR1 is SGHRS and CDR2 YFSETQ. CDR3 region: CASPPFHGRPYNEQFF. DNA of the CDR3: TGCGCCAGCCCCCCTTTCCACGGGAGGCCCTACAATGAGCAGTTCTTC.

J is TRBJ2-7 and V is TRBV7-2; either TRBD1 or TRBD2 may supply D (5 bases each). The CDR3 covers 16 residues. Trimming left V 0 bases short and J 0 bases short, with 12 bases between. The V gene's germline CDR1 is SGHTA and CDR2 FQGNSA. The CDR3 nucleotides read TGTGCCAGCAGCTTAGCAGGGACGGAGTTCTCCTACGAGCAGTACTTC. Translation: CASSLAGTEFSYEQYF.

The chain combines TRBV7-2 with TRBJ1-1; D possibly corresponds to TRBD1 (5 bases). CDR1 and CDR2 from the germline V gene are SGHTA and FQGNSA. The V and J ends lost 1 base and 4 bases respectively, with 13 bases between them. The CDR3 is 15 residues long. The CDR3 DNA sequence: TGTGCCAGCAGCTTAGAGGGGAGAGGGTTCACTGAAGCTTTCTTT. Its protein product is CASSLEGRGFTEAFF.

The chain joins TRBV6-2 or TRBV6-3 to TRBJ2-1; no clear D gene. CDR1 and CDR2 (germline): MNHEY, SVGEGT. This CDR3 comprises 13 residues. V was pared by 2 bases and J by 7 bases, with 9 bases between. Here the CDR3 reads CASSYTRLNEQFF. The CDR3 DNA sequence: TGTGCCAGCAGTTACACAAGACTGAATGAGCAGTTCTTC.

This rearrangement joins TRBV7-8 to TRBJ2-7; no clear D. The V end lost 5 bases, the J end lost 4 bases, and 12 bases lay between the germline ends. CDR3 length: 13 residues. Germline CDR1 is SGHVS and CDR2 is FQNEAQ. CDR3 amino acids: CASSPLGSYEQYF. CDR3 coding DNA: TGTGCCAGCAGCCCCCTCGGGTCGTACGAGCAGTACTTC.

The chain couples TRBV6-5 to TRBJ1-1; D ambiguous. V was cut by 0 bases and J by 0 bases, with 5 bases left in between. This CDR3 has 14 residues. The germline gives CDR1 MNHEY, CDR2 SVGAGI. CDR3 residues: CASSYSVVNTEAFF. The CDR3 coding sequence is TGTGCCAGCAGTTACTCAGTGGTGAACACTGAAGCTTTCTTT.

The gene calls are TRBV5-1 and TRBJ1-4, with TRBD1 matching over 7 bases. V shed 0 bases and J 7 bases; nucleotides not matched to a gene: 6. Germline V gives CDR1 SGHRS, CDR2 YFSETQ. This CDR3 has 15 amino acids. CDR3 loop: CASSLAQGEGEKLFF. The CDR3 region has the DNA TGCGCCAGCAGCTTGGCCCAGGGGGAAGGTGAAAAACTGTTTTTT.

The DNA for the CDR3 is TGTGCCAGTAGTATCTCCAGGGGCGAGAACACCATATATTTT. Translation: CASSISRGENTIYF. The V and J genes are TRBV19 and TRBJ1-3; tentative D call: TRBD1 (6 bases). CDR3 length: 14 amino acids. Germline CDR1 LNHDA, CDR2 SQIVND (reference sequence). The V end lost 3 bases, the J end lost 7 bases, and 13 bases lay between the germline ends.

The chain recombines TRBV9 with TRBJ1-2; D unresolved. Germline lookup yields CDR1 SGDLS and CDR2 YYNGEE. This CDR3 is built from 12 residues. Deletions cut 4 bases from V and 2 bases from J, with 6 bases between. CDR3 residues: CASSLENYGYTF. The CDR3 DNA reads TGTGCCAGCAGCTTAGAAAACTATGGCTACACCTTC.

The chain links TRBV27 to TRBJ1-4; TRBD1 might be the D (5 bases). Germline V CDR1 and CDR2: MNHEY, SMNVEV (reference sequence). V was clipped by 3 bases and J by 12 bases, with 26 bases between them. There are 17 residues in the CDR3. The CDR3 region is CASSLGWGSPGGNELFF. For the CDR3, the DNA is TGTGCCAGCAGTTTGGGCTGGGGGAGCCCTGGGGGGAACGAACTGTTTTTT.

The V call is TRBV27, the J call TRBJ1-5; TRBD1 might be the D (5 bases). Trimming shortened V by 5 bases and J by 9 bases, and 23 bases separated the two germline ends. Germline V gene sequence: CDR1 MNHEY, CDR2 SMNVEV (reference sequence). The CDR3 loop spans 16 amino acids. CDR3 DNA: TGTGCCAGCAGTGGGGGGGGACCACACGGCCTAGGGCCCCAGCATTTT. Translating gives CASSGGGPHGLGPQHF.

V and J are TRBV19 and TRBJ2-7; the D gene is possibly TRBD1 (5 bases). Germline values: CDR1 LNHDA, CDR2 SQIVND (reference sequence). V was pared by 5 bases and J by 9 bases, with 23 bases between. CDR3 length: 15 amino acids. CDR3 bases: TGTGCCAGTAGTGACGGCTTACACCCTGGGGCTTGGCAGTACTTC. Translating gives CASSDGLHPGAWQYF.

The gene calls are TRBV7-9 and TRBJ1-4, with TRBD1 matching over 8 bases. The J segment lost 10 bases and the V segment lost 5 bases, leaving 9 bases of the junction unmatched. The CDR3 contains 14 residues. Germline V CDR1 and CDR2: SEHNR, FQNEAQ (reference sequence). CDR3 loop: CASSLGQGERKLFF. The CDR3 nucleotides are TGTGCCAGCAGCCTAGGACAGGGAGAAAGAAAACTGTTTTTT.

The J gene is TRBJ1-2, the V gene TRBV12-3 or TRBV12-4; TRBD1 is a possible D gene (5 bases). Trimming pared 2 bases from V and 8 bases from J, leaving 9 bases between. The CDR3 covers 12 residues. The CDR3 bases are TGTGCCAGCAGTTTACGGGGGGAGGGCTACACCTTC. It yields the protein CASSLRGEGYTF.

The CDR3 DNA is TGTGGCTCCGGTGCGGGGGCCACCGGGGAGCTGTTTTTT. Translating it yields CGSGAGATGELFF. V is TRBV28 and J is TRBJ2-2; weak D call: TRBD2 (7 bases). This CDR3 comprises 13 residues. Germline assignment: CDR1 MDHEN and CDR2 SYDVKM.

This chain joins TRBV18 and TRBJ1-3; 7 bases are shared with TRBD1. Germline V gives CDR1 KGHSH, CDR2 LQKENI. CDR3 length equals 14 residues. J lost 3 bases, V lost 1 base, and 0 bases had no gene match. The chain's CDR3 is CASSPRTGGNTIYF. The CDR3, as DNA: TGTGCCAGCTCACCACGGACAGGTGGAAACACCATATATTTT.

The rearrangement uses TRBV3-1 (or the pseudogene TRBV3-2) and TRBJ2-3, with a tentative D call TRBD2 (6 bases). Between the trimmed V and J ends, which lost 2 bases and 6 bases, there was a span of 18 bases. Germline CDR1 is LGHDT and CDR2 is YNNKEL (reference sequence). This CDR3 has 16 residues. The CDR3 here is CASSQWTGAVLDTQYF. The CDR3 coding sequence is TGTGCCAGCAGCCAATGGACGGGAGCGGTTTTGGATACGCAGTATTTT.

This chain links TRBV12-3 or TRBV12-4 with TRBJ2-4; no reliable D call. V shed 5 bases and J shed 8 bases, with 10 bases lying between them. The length of the CDR3 is 12 residues. DNA of the CDR3: TGTGCCAGCAGTCCCCAAGCTTACATTCAGTACTTC. This sequence encodes CASSPQAYIQYF.

The CDR3 DNA sequence: TGTGCCAGAACCATAAGACTAGCGGGAGTCAAGAAGAACACCGGGGAGCTGTTTTTT. It yields the protein CARTIRLAGVKKNTGELFF. The chain carries TRBV5-3 and TRBJ2-2; 12 nucleotides align to TRBD2. TRBV5-3 counts as an open reading frame of uncertain function. This CDR3 contains 19 residues. With 6 bases clipped from V and 1 base from J, the junction kept 13 bases outside the gene matches.